This TCR beta chain was recovered during a study of early T cells in non-severe SARS-CoV-2 infection (dated by TCRdb to the early 2020s). Looking at the study overall: TCR sequencing used bulk RNA from unsorted whole blood, so alpha and beta chains could not be paired. The paper as a whole reports these results and caveats: VDJdb matching was skewed toward anti-spike CD8 responses and likely underestimated virus-specific expansions by missing private and CD4 specificities.

Library prep was done by 5' RACE. For sequencing, a NextSeq 500 was employed. Unique molecular identifiers were attached to individual cDNA molecules in the TCR library protocol so that sequencing error and PCR bias could be corrected. Both TCR alpha and beta chains were sequenced, and tight co-correlation was observed between alpha and beta sequence abundances in each sample. Processing in the source paper ran as follows. Decombinator V4 was used to perform V gene, J gene and CDR3 annotation of TCR sequences. Expanded TCRs were defined as changing significantly between any two time points under a Poisson model with p below 0.0001. TCR abundances were normalised to the total number of TCRs sequenced in each sample and reported as counts per million. MAIT TCRs were defined by TRAV1-2 paired with TRAJ12, TRAJ20 or TRAJ33, and iNKT TCRs by TRAV10 paired with TRAJ18. VDJdb, accessed on 1 November 2021, was searched for TCRs annotated for CMV, EBV and SARS-CoV-2, and TCRs annotated for more than one antigen were excluded. TCRdb took the public reads, trimmed them with fastp at Q25, ran MiXCR for clone calling and kept in-frame beta chains. Here each entry gathers all rows of one CDR3 protein and keeps the most common genes and DNA. These V and J calls derive from TCRdb rather than the authors' analysis. The sample profile shows tens of thousands of distinct CDR3 sequences; roughly a tenth of them were found once. The ten largest account for 6% to 8% of the sample.

From the germline V gene, CDR1 is MNHEY and CDR2 is SVGEGT. V trim: 5 bases; J trim: 5 bases; unmatched bases: 3. Its CDR3 holds 13 amino acids, cysteine through phenylalanine. The only DNA kept is the CDR3, 39 bases in frame from the first base. Points on this clonotype: Its antigen has not been determined. The record has no base qualities; no much larger clone is one base away.

A case-control design nested within a healthcare worker cohort in London, UK, was used, with weekly nasopharyngeal swab PCR tests and blood sampling performed. Healthcare workers were enrolled in the week of the UK lockdown, from 23 to 31 March 2020, and were followed every week for up to roughly 16 weeks. Specimen: whole blood. The sequence was obtained from an adult who was a healthcare worker with PCR-confirmed SARS-CoV-2 infection or an uninfected control (not recorded which). Recombination connected TRBV6-2 or TRBV6-3 to TRBJ2-1, and TRBD2 aligns with 7 junction nucleotides. The CDR3 reads as follows: CASSLGLHNEQFF. At the DNA level, the sequence is TGTGCCAGCAGTCTGGGACTACACAATGAGCAGTTCTTC.